Each of the 23 T cell receptor beta chains below was sequenced from the same sample in a study of CD8+ T cells in alopecia areata. Once RNA had been extracted, it was reverse transcribed into cDNA to act as the sequencing template. The table came from immunoSEQ multiplex PCR; TCRdb's copy has only in-frame clones and leaves some out. The table has 250,000 to 300,000 clones, roughly 60% seen once. Noted treatment: oral pan-JAK inhibitor, 5-10 mg twice daily. The sequencing used CD4+ T cells sorted from blood, collected at week 24, from a patient treated with tofacitinib. These receptors all come from a human donor with alopecia areata.

The CDR3 region is CASSQYFGTPVDQPQHF. The CDR3 coding sequence is TGCGCCAGCAGCCAATATTTTGGGACCCCAGTCGATCAGCCCCAGCATTTT. The V call is TRBV4-1, the J call TRBJ1-5, with a tentative D call TRBD1 (5 bases). The CDR3 loop spans 17 amino acids. Looked up from germline, CDR1 is MGHRA and CDR2 is YSYEKL. The germline V and J ends were trimmed by 2 bases and 5 bases, with 19 bases remaining between them.

This clone appeared a few times. The chain carries TRBV29-1 and TRBJ2-1; D is tentatively TRBD1 or TRBD2 (6 bases each). CDR1 is SQVTM, CDR2 ANQGSEA, per germline. Trimming removed 4 bases from V and 7 bases from J, with 17 bases in between. The CDR3 contains 14 residues. The CDR3 sequence is CSVVGGLNSNEQFF. The DNA for the CDR3 is TGCAGCGTTGTCGGGGGCCTCAATTCGAATGAGCAGTTCTTC.

This clone was counted only a few times. The genes are TRBV30 and TRBJ2-4; D is tentatively TRBD1 or TRBD2 (5 bases each). The CDR3 has 14 residues. Trimming removed 0 bases at V and 8 bases at J, with 14 bases between. From germline, CDR1 is GTSNPN and CDR2 SVGIG (reference sequence). The CDR3 DNA reads as TGTGCCTGGAGTGTTGGTGGGGGTAAAGACATTCAGTACTTC. The encoded protein is CAWSVGGGKDIQYF.

This rearrangement joins TRBV4-1 to TRBJ2-7; D not certain. The CDR3 consists of 12 residues. Germline CDR1 is MGHRA and CDR2 is YSYEKL. Between the trimmed V and J ends, which lost 1 base and 2 bases, there was a span of 3 bases. This CDR3 reads CASSQAPYEQYF. For the CDR3, the DNA is TGCGCCAGCAGCCAAGCTCCCTACGAGCAGTACTTC.

J is TRBJ2-1 and V is TRBV25-1, with no clear D. Germline CDR1 MGHDK, CDR2 SYGVNS. The length of the CDR3 is 15 residues. V was clipped by 1 base and J by 3 bases, with 10 bases between them. The CDR3 loop is CASSEFQHDYNEQFF. Written as DNA, the CDR3 is TGTGCCAGCAGTGAATTCCAGCACGACTACAATGAGCAGTTCTTC.

In the case of this clone: This sample also contains other DNA sequences that code for the same CDR3. V and J are TRBV29-1 and TRBJ2-3; D is unclear. V gave up 0 bases and J gave up 0 bases, with 4 bases separating them. The CDR3 consists of 13 residues. Germline V lookup: CDR1 SQVTM, CDR2 ANQGSEA. The CDR3: CSVEEGSTDTQYF. Here the CDR3 DNA reads TGCAGCGTTGAAGAAGGCAGCACAGATACGCAGTATTTT.

This clone was detected a few times. This chain links TRBV19 with TRBJ1-3; 8 nucleotides agree with TRBD1. This CDR3 is 14 amino acids long. V dropped 7 bases and J dropped 0; count of bases not matched to a gene: 2. CDR1 LNHDA and CDR2 SQIVND come from the germline V gene (reference sequence). This CDR3 is CASTGQASGNTIYF. CDR3 in DNA: TGTGCCAGTACGGGACAGGCCTCTGGAAACACCATATATTTT.

This chain links TRBV2 with TRBJ2-1; D remains ambiguous. This CDR3 is built from 14 residues. V lost 6 bases and J lost 0, with 9 bases in between. Germline-derived CDR1 and CDR2 are SNHLY and FYNNEI. CDR3 DNA: TGTGCCAGCAGACCGGTGAGCTCCTACAATGAGCAGTTCTTC. Translation: CASRPVSSYNEQFF.

This clone was observed many times. V usage is TRBV18 and J usage is TRBJ2-1; no definite D call. This CDR3 is 14 amino acids long. Deletions cut 0 bases from V and 6 bases from J, with 9 bases between. Germline V CDR1 and CDR2: KGHSH, LQKENI. CDR3 residues: CASSPPLLTNEQFF. In DNA, the CDR3 is TGTGCCAGCTCACCACCGCTACTAACCAATGAGCAGTTCTTC.

The chain carries TRBV27 and TRBJ2-7, with no clear D. Germline V gives CDR1 MNHEY, CDR2 SMNVEV (reference sequence). The V end lost 0 bases, the J end lost 5 bases, and 8 bases lay between the germline ends. This CDR3 comprises 13 residues. The CDR3 spells CASSLSNQDEQYF. The CDR3 nucleotides are TGTGCCAGCAGTTTATCGAACCAGGACGAGCAGTACTTC.

This chain connects TRBV30 to TRBJ1-2; the D is unclear. V was clipped by 4 bases and J by 4 bases, with 10 bases between them. The V gene's germline CDR1 is GTSNPN and CDR2 SVGIG (reference sequence). The CDR3 spans 12 residues. As DNA, the CDR3 is TGTGCCTGGACAGGACTTGGCTATGGCTACACCTTC. It encodes CAWTGLGYGYTF.

This clone was seen only a few times. The J gene is TRBJ1-3, the V gene TRBV4-3; unclear D gene. CDR3 length: 14 amino acids. Trimming left V 0 bases short and J 1 base short, with 4 bases between. Germline V gene lookup returns CDR1 LGHNA and CDR2 YSLEER. This chain's CDR3 is CASSQEVSGNTIYF. DNA for the CDR3: TGCGCCAGCAGCCAAGAGGTGTCTGGAAACACCATATATTTT.

This clone was counted at least ten times. The chain has TRBV7-2 and TRBJ2-3; TRBD1 is a possible D gene (7 bases). Germline loops: CDR1 SGHTA, CDR2 FQGNSA. Trimming pared 3 bases from V and 3 bases from J, leaving 13 bases between. There are 15 residues in the CDR3. The CDR3 sequence is CASSFRGAGTDTQYF. CDR3 nucleotides: TGTGCCAGCAGCTTCAGGGGGGCTGGGACAGATACGCAGTATTTT.

This clone was counted only a few times. The chain uses TRBV7-9 and TRBJ2-6; D gene unclear. The CDR3 is 15 residues long. The V end lost 2 bases, the J end lost 4 bases, and 9 bases lay between the germline ends. Per germline, CDR1 SEHNR and CDR2 FQNEAQ (reference sequence). The DNA for the CDR3 is TGTGCCAGCAGCTTACCTACTGAAGGGGCCAACGTCCTGACTTTC. The encoded protein is CASSLPTEGANVLTF.

This clone was detected a few times. V is TRBV14 and J is TRBJ1-4; possibly TRBD1 for D (6 bases). The CDR3 spans 16 residues. Germline assignment: CDR1 SGHDN and CDR2 FVKESK. Between the trimmed V and J ends, which lost 0 bases and 5 bases, there was a span of 13 bases. CDR3 coding DNA: TGTGCCAGCAGCCAAGATATCGGTCAGGGGAATGAAAAACTGTTTTTT. It yields the protein CASSQDIGQGNEKLFF.

This clone appeared a few times. V gene TRBV29-1 combines with J gene TRBJ2-7; 8 bases are shared with TRBD2. CDR1 is SQVTM, CDR2 ANQGSEA, per germline. The junction had 9 bases not matched to a gene; V was cut back by 5 bases and J by 3 bases. The CDR3 has 14 residues. The CDR3 bases are TGCAGCGTTCGGCCCGGGGGGGCCGGCTACGAGCAGTACTTC. Protein sequence: CSVRPGGAGYEQYF.

This clone appeared a single time. The chain has TRBV28 and TRBJ1-2, with D uncertain. The V end lost 4 bases, the J end lost 4 bases, and 10 bases lay between the germline ends. Per the germline V gene, CDR1 is MDHEN and CDR2 is SYDVKM. The CDR3 has 13 amino acids. This CDR3 is CASSSSGSYGYTF. CDR3 sequence (DNA): TGTGCCAGCAGTTCCTCCGGGAGCTATGGCTACACCTTC.

The chain is built from TRBV30 and TRBJ1-5; 8 positions match TRBD1. The CDR3 is 13 residues long. V lost 2 bases to trimming and J lost 7 bases; unmatched junction nucleotides: 4. CDR1 is GTSNPN, CDR2 SVGIG, per germline (reference sequence). The CDR3 sequence is CAWSMDRDQPQHF. DNA of the CDR3: TGTGCCTGGAGTATGGACAGGGACCAGCCCCAGCATTTT.

The chain links TRBV27 to TRBJ1-2; a weak D match, TRBD1 (6 bases). The CDR3 runs to 12 residues. Per the germline V gene, CDR1 is MNHEY and CDR2 is SMNVEV (reference sequence). The V end lost 4 bases, the J end lost 7 bases, and 10 bases lay between the germline ends. CDR3: CASSSQGGGYTF. CDR3 nucleotides: TGTGCCAGCAGTTCACAGGGTGGTGGCTACACCTTC.

The J gene is TRBJ2-6, the V gene TRBV10-3, with D possibly matching TRBD1 (6 bases). V shed 11 bases and J shed 1 base, with 12 bases lying between them. Per germline, CDR1 ENHRY and CDR2 SYGVKD. The CDR3 loop spans 14 amino acids. In nucleotides, the CDR3 is TGTGCCGCGATACAGGGATCTGGGGCCAACGTCCTGACTTTC. It yields the protein CAAIQGSGANVLTF.

The chain uses TRBV6-1 and TRBJ2-5, with unresolved D. The CDR3 is 13 amino acids. Germline V CDR1 and CDR2: MNHNS, SASEGT. The V and J ends lost 7 bases and 1 base respectively, with 10 bases between them. CDR3 sequence: CASTLGVQETQYF. In DNA form, the CDR3 reads TGTGCCAGCACGCTTGGAGTCCAAGAGACCCAGTACTTC.

This clone occurred a few times. The gene calls are TRBV18 and TRBJ1-5, with D maybe TRBD1 (6 bases). CDR3 size: 16 residues. Germline V gene sequence: CDR1 KGHSH, CDR2 LQKENI. Trimming took 3 bases from V and 0 from J, leaving 12 bases between them. CDR3 nucleotides: TGTGCCAGCTCACCCTTCGGGGGGCTTAGCAATCAGCCCCAGCATTTT. Its translation: CASSPFGGLSNQPQHF.

The chain links TRBV7-2 to TRBJ1-5, with D perhaps matching TRBD1 (5 bases). V was cut by 1 base and J by 5 bases, with 9 bases left in between. CDR1 and CDR2 from the germline V gene are SGHTA and FQGNSA. The CDR3 runs 14 residues. This chain's CDR3 is CASSLVVRDQPQHF. The DNA for the CDR3 is TGTGCCAGCAGCTTAGTGGTCAGGGATCAGCCCCAGCATTTT.